This TCR beta chain stems from a study of T-cell memory formation after mild COVID-19. Whole-study context: Each donor largely had its own TCR clusters. Findings and caveats of the study: Contracting CD4+ clones sat mainly in CM and EM; CD8+ in EMRA.

TCRdb recomputed calls from the 5' RACE reads with MiXCR, one row per CDR3 protein. The sample consists of approximately 400,000 distinct CDR3 sequences, about a sixth of them appearing once. Trimming left V 5 bases short and J 1 base short, with 10 bases between. CDR3 length equals 14 residues. About this clonotype: Its target is not known.

This clonotype originated in a man between 18 and 29 years old who had mild COVID-19 (a few samples of this study predate the infection). Cell type and time point are not known. This sequence joins TRBV12-3 or TRBV12-4 and TRBJ2-3, with D tentatively TRBD2 (5 bases). Sequencing was done on a sample of PBMCs or a T cell subset sorted from them (not recorded which). The CDR3 nucleotides read TGTGCCAGCAGTCGGACTCGCGGCACAGATACGCAGTATTTT. It is translated as CASSRTRGTDTQYF.